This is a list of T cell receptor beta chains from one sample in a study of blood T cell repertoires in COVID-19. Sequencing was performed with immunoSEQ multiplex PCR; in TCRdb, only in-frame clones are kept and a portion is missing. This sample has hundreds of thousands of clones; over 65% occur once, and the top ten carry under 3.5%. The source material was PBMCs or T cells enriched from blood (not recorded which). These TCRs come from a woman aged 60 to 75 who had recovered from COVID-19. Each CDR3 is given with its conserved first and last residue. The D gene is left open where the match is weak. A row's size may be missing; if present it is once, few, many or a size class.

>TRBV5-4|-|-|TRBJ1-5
TGTGCCAGCAGCTTGGAACAGGATCAGCCCCAGCATTTT
CASSLEQDQPQHF
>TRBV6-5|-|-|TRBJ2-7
TGTGCCAGCCAAAGCTCGACTAACTACGAGCAGTACTTC
CASQSSTNYEQYF
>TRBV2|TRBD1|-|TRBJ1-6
TGTGCCAGCAGTTTCGACAGGGGGTCTTCACCCCTCCACTTT
CASSFDRGSSPLHF
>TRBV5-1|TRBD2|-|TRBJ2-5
TGCGCCAGCAGCTTGGGTAGCGGGGGGGTACAAGAGACCCAGTACTTC
CASSLGSGGVQETQYF
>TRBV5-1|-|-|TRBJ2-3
TGCGCCAGCAGCACGGGGGAGAGCACAGATACGCAGTATTTT
CASSTGESTDTQYF
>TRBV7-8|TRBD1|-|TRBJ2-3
TGTGCCAGCAGCGGGGACAGGGGAAATACGCAGTATTTT
CASSGDRGNTQYF
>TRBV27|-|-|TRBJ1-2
TGTGCCAGCAGTTCTACGGACAGCTATGGCTACACCTTC
CASSSTDSYGYTF
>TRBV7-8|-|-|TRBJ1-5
TGTGCCAGCAGCCCCAACCAGGGAAATCAGCCCCAGCATTTT
CASSPNQGNQPQHF
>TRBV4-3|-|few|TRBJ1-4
TGCGCCAGCAGCCAAGATTCCAGCCTCGGGACAACTAATGAAAAACTGTTTTTT
CASSQDSSLGTTNEKLFF
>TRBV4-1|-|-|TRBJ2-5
TGCGCCAGCAGCCGAGCCCCCGGTACCCCGGAGACCCAGTACTTC
CASSRAPGTPETQYF
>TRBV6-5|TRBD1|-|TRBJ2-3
TGTGCCAGCAGAGAGGACAGGGCTGGCGCAGATACGCAGTATTTT
CASREDRAGADTQYF
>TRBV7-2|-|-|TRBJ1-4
TGTGCCAGCAGCGTTCAGACTCGTGAAAAACTGTTTTTT
CASSVQTREKLFF
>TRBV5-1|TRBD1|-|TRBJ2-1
TGCGCCAGCAGCCGGGGACAGGGGGCAGGGAATGAGCAGTTCTTC
CASSRGQGAGNEQFF
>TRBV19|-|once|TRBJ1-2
TGTGCCAGTAGTACGGGGGGAGACTATGGCTACACCTTC
CASSTGGDYGYTF
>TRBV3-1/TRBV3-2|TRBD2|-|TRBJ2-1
TGTGCCAGCAGCCAAGATCAAGCGGGAGTTTCCTACAATGAGCAGTTCTTC
CASSQDQAGVSYNEQFF
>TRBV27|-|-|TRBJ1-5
TGTGCCAGCACCCCGGACAGCGGGAGAACATATAGCAATCAGCCCCAGCATTTT
CASTPDSGRTYSNQPQHF
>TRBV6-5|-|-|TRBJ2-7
TGTGCCAGCAGTCGTGCCAGGGCTAGCTCCTACGAGCAGTACTTC
CASSRARASSYEQYF
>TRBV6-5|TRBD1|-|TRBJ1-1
TGTGCCACCGCCTCTGGACAGGGGGGGCCCGATGGAGCTTTCTTT
CATASGQGGPDGAFF
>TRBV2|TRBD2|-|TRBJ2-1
TGTGCCAGGGGACTAGCAGACAATGAGCAGTTCTTC
CARGLADNEQFF
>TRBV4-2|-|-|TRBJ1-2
TGTGCCAGCAGCCCGAATACGGGGGATGGCTACACCTTC
CASSPNTGDGYTF
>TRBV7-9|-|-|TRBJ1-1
TGTGCCAGCAGCTTGGGAGGGGGCACTGAAGCTTTCTTT
CASSLGGGTEAFF
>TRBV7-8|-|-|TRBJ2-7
TGTGCCAGCAGCTTATCAACGGGGGACCACGAGCAGTACTTC
CASSLSTGDHEQYF
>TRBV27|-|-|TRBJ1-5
TGTGCCAGCAGGAGAGGACAGAATCAGCCCCAGCATTTT
CASRRGQNQPQHF
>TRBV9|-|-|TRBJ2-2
TGTGCCAGCAGCGCCGTTAGAGACATGAACACCGGGGAGCTGTTTTTT
CASSAVRDMNTGELFF
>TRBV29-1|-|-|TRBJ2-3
TGCAGCGCCGGAACCGGGAGCGGGACAGATACGCAGTATTTT
CSAGTGSGTDTQYF
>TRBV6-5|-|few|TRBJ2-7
TGTGCCAGCAGGACAGTCTACGAGCAGTACTTC
CASRTVYEQYF
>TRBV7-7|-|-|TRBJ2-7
TGTGCCAGCAGCTTGGGACGGGGGAACGGGAACGAGCAGTACTTC
CASSLGRGNGNEQYF
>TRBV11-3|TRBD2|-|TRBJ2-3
TGTGCCAGCAGCTTGACTAGCGGGAGCACAGATACGCAGTATTTT
CASSLTSGSTDTQYF
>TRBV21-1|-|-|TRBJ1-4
TGTGCCAGCAGCATGGAACCAGAGGCGACTAATGAAAAACTGTTTTTT
CASSMEPEATNEKLFF
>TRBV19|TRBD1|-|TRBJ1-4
TGTGCCAGTAGTATCCGGGACAGGTCTAATGAAAAACTGTTTTTT
CASSIRDRSNEKLFF
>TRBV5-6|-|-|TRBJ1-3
TGTGCCAGCAGCTTGGGCAGGGTGTTCGGAAACACCATATATTTT
CASSLGRVFGNTIYF
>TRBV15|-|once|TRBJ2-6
TGTGCCACCAGCAGAGATCGGGTCTCTGGGGCCAACGTCCTGACTTTC
CATSRDRVSGANVLTF
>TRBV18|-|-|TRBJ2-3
TGTGCCAGCTCACCACGAGGACCCGGGGGTACAGATACGCAGTATTTT
CASSPRGPGGTDTQYF
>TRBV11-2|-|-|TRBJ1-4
TGTGCCAGCAGCTTAGTTGCGGGGGCCATAAATGAAAAACTGTTTTTT
CASSLVAGAINEKLFF
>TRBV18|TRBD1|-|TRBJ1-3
TGTGCCAGCTCAGCGGGGACAGGGGCCTCTGGAAACACCATATATTTT
CASSAGTGASGNTIYF
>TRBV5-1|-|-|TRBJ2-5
TGCGCCAGCAGCTTCAAACGGGAAGAGACCCAGTACTTC
CASSFKREETQYF
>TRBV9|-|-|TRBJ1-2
TGTGCCAGCAGCAGAGGAGGGGATCCGCTCGGCTACACCTTC
CASSRGGDPLGYTF
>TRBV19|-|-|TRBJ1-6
TGTGCCAGTAGTGTCGAGAATTCACCCCTCCACTTT
CASSVENSPLHF
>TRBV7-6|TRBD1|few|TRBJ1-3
TGTGCCAGCAGCCCTTGGAGGGACAGGGGTGGAAACACCATATATTTT
CASSPWRDRGGNTIYF
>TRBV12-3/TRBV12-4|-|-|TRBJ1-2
TGTGCCAGCAGTTTTACTGAGCAGGGTGGCTACACCTTC
CASSFTEQGGYTF
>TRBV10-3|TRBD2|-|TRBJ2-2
TGTGCCTCCTGGACTAGCGGGGCGAACACCGGGGAGCTGTTTTTT
CASWTSGANTGELFF